The clone carrying this TCR beta chain has just a few counts. The record originates from a study of blood T cells in healthy people across ages. Germline V gives CDR1 ENHRY, CDR2 SYGVKD. This CDR3 has 11 residues. The ends were cut back, 8 bases at V and 4 bases at J, with 8 bases in the middle. A J-beta primer mix and a sample-barcoded 5' primer were used in a second PCR of roughly 6 to 12 cycles. MiXCR, applied by TCRdb to the 5' RACE reads, yields one record per CDR3 protein. This table holds fewer than 650,000 distinct CDR3 sequences, about 25% found once. The data also belong to a second study, concerning T cells of mothers and their children.

The clonotype originates from a boy aged 2-15 years in good health. This chain joins TRBV10-3 and TRBJ1-2; D gene ambiguous. Input material: blood. The CDR3 nucleotides read TGTGCCATCTCGACCACCTATGGCTACACCTTC. It codes for CAISTTYGYTF.